The T cell receptor beta chain under discussion was sequenced for a study of molecular identifiers for immune sequencing clone quantification. Across the study: Replicate RNA came from around 18,000 or 91,000 naive CD8 cells and was split five ways, and four parts were sequenced. Regarding the study as a whole: Amid about a million naive cells, spiked Jurkat TCR RNA from one cell was reportedly still detectable.

Sorting was used to obtain naive CD8 T cells (CD8+CD4-CCR7+CD45RA+). Generation of bulk TCR libraries relied on previously described methods and listed TCR primers. TCRdb re-derived calls from the PCR reads in MiXCR, one entry per CDR3 protein. This sample has about 60,000 distinct CDR3 sequences, with 15% to 20% found just once. Per the germline V gene, CDR1 is MNHEY and CDR2 is SMNVEV (reference sequence). The CDR3 has 16 amino acids. V was pared by 7 bases and J by 3 bases, with 8 bases of the junction left unmatched. In its sample, this clonotype was seen many times. The antigen remains unidentified.

This TCR derives from a human donor in good health. Some libraries in this study had Jurkat cell RNA spiked in. Material for sequencing was naive CD8+ T cells from blood, with Jurkat cell RNA spiked in. Subset here: FACS-sorted CD8+CD4-CCR7+CD45RA+ naive T cells. The chain is built from TRBV27 and TRBJ1-6; 8 nucleotides align to TRBD1. CDR3 nucleotide sequence: TGTGCCAGCAATTCCCTCACAGGGGGCTATAATTCACCCCTCCACTTT. Protein sequence: CASNSLTGGYNSPLHF.